This T cell receptor beta chain was found in a study of post-analysis software for immune sequencing data. Study overall: Disease courses included relapsing-remitting, secondary progressive and progressive-relapsing multiple sclerosis.

cDNA libraries of TCR beta carried unique molecular identifiers. Roughly 510,000 cDNA molecules were recovered from an input of about 0.95 to 11 million T cells. TCRdb re-analysed the PCR reads in MiXCR, keeping a single row per CDR3 protein. The sample has hundreds of thousands of distinct CDR3 sequences; roughly three fifths are singletons. Study-level points and caveats: In patients, TRBV5-6, TRBV5-1 and TRBV20-1 belonged to five or six TRBV segments found more frequently than in controls. Controls significantly exceeded multiple sclerosis patients in normalized Chao1 diversity. Strong co-clustering by F measure was evident for samples that had been prepared in the same batch.

J was trimmed by 5 bases and V by 7 bases; bases with no gene match: 23. This CDR3 contains 17 residues. The germline gives CDR1 SQVTM, CDR2 ANQGSEA. Comment on this clonotype: The antigen remains unidentified.

The receptor comes from a girl aged 2-10 years with multiple sclerosis. Input material: blood. This chain connects TRBV29-1 to TRBJ2-7; 7 bases match TRBD2. CDR3 loop: CSAGTVSFGLDSNEQYF. The CDR3 DNA is TGCAGCGCCGGAACGGTTTCCTTCGGACTAGATTCCAACGAGCAGTACTTC.